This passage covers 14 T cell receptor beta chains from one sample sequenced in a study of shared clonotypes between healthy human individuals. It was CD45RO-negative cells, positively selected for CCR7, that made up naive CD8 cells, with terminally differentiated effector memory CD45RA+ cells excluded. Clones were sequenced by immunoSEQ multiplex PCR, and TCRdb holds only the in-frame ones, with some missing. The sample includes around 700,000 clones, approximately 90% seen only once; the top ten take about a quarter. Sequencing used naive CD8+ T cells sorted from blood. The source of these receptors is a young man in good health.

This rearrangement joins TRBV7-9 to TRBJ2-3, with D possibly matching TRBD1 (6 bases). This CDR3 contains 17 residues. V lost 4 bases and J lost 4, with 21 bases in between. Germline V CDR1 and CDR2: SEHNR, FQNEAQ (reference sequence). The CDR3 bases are TGTGCCAGCAGCTCCATTAAGGACAGTCTCGCGGCAGATACGCAGTATTTT. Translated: CASSSIKDSLAADTQYF.

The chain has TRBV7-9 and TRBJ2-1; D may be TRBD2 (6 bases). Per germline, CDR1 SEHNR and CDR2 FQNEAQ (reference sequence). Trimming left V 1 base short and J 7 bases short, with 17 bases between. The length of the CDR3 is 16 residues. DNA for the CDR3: TGTGCCAGCAGCTTAGGGATCGGACTACGGGGAAATGAGCAGTTCTTC. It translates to CASSLGIGLRGNEQFF. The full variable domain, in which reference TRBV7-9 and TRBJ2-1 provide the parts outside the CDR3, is DTGVSQNPRHKITKRGQNVTFRCDPISEHNRLYWYRQTLGQGPEFLTYFQNEAQLEKSRLLSDRFSAERPKGSFSTLEIQRTEQGDSAMYLCASSLGIGLRGNEQFFGPGTRLTVL.

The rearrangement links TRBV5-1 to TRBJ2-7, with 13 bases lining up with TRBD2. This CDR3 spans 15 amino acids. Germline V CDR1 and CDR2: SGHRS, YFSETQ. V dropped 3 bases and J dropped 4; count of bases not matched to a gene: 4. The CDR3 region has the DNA TGCGCCAGCAGCTGGACTAGCGGGAGTCAGTACGAGCAGTACTTC. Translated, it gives CASSWTSGSQYEQYF.

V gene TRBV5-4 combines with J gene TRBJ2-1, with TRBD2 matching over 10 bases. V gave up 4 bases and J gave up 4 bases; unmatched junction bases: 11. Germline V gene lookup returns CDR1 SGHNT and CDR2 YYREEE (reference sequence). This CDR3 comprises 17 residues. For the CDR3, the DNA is TGTGCCAGCAGCCCCAGACTAGCGGGTGGGGGGTACAATGAGCAGTTCTTC. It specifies CASSPRLAGGGYNEQFF.

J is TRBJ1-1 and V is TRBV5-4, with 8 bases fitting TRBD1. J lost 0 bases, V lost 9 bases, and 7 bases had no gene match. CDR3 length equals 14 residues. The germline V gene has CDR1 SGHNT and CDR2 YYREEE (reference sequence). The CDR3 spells CATTGDSMNTEAFF. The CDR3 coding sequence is TGTGCCACGACAGGGGATTCAATGAACACTGAAGCTTTCTTT.

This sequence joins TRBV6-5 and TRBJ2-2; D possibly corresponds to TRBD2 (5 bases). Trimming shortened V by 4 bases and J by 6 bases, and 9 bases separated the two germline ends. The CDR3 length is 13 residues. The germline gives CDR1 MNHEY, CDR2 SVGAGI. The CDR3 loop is CASSLREAGELFF. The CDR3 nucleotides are TGTGCCAGCAGTTTACGGGAAGCCGGGGAGCTGTTTTTT.

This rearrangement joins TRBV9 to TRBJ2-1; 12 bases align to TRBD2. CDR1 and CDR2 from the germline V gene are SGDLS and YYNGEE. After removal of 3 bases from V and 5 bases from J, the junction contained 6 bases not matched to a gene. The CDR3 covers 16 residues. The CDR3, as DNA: TGTGCCAGCAGCGACCGACTAGCGGGAGTCAACAATGAGCAGTTCTTC. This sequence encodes CASSDRLAGVNNEQFF.

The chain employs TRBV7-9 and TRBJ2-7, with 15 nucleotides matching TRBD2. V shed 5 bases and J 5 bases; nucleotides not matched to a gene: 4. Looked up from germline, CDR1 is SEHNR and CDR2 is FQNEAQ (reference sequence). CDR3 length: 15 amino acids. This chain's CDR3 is CASSGGLAGGDEQYF. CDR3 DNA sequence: TGTGCCAGCAGCGGCGGACTAGCGGGAGGGGACGAGCAGTACTTC.

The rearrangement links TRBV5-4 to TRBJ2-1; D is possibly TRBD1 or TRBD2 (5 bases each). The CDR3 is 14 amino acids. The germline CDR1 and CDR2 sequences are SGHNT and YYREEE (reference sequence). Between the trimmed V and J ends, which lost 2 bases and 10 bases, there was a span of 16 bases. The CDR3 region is CASSFYSGPGEQFF. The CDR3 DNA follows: TGTGCCAGCAGCTTCTATTCAGGGCCGGGGGAGCAGTTCTTC.

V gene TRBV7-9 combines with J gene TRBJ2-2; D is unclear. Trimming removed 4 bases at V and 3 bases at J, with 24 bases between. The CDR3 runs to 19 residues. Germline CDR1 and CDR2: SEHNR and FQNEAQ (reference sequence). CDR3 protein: CASSSLVVTTQKYTGELFF. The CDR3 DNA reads TGTGCCAGCAGCTCTCTGGTGGTTACGACCCAAAAATACACCGGGGAGCTGTTTTTT.

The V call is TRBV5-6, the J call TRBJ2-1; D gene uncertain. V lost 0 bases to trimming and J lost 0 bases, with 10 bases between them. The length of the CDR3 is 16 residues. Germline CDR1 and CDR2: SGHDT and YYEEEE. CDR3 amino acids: CASSLGRPVSYNEQFF. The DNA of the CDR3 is TGTGCCAGCAGCTTGGGCCGCCCTGTCTCCTACAATGAGCAGTTCTTC.

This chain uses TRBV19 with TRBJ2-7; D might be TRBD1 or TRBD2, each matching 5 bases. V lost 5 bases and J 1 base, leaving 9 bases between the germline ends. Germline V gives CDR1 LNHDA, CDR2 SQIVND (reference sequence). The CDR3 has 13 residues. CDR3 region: CASSWGPSYEQYF. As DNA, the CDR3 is TGTGCCAGTAGTTGGGGACCTTCCTACGAGCAGTACTTC.

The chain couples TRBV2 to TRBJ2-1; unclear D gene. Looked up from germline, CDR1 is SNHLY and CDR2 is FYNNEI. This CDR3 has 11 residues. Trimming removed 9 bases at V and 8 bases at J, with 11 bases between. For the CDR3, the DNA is TGTGCCAGGGAAGGGCGCGATGAGCAGTTCTTC. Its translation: CAREGRDEQFF.

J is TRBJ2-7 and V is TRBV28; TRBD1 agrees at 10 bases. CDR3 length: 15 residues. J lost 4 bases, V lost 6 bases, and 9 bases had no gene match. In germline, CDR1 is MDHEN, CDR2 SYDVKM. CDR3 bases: TGTGCCAGCAGCCCAGGGGGACAGGGGTTATACGAGCAGTACTTC. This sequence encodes CASSPGGQGLYEQYF.